This T cell receptor (beta chain) was sequenced in a study of CD8+ T cells in alopecia areata. In the study overall: Treated patients took oral tofacitinib at 5 to 10 mg twice daily. Scoring treated patients' severity relied on the percentage of scalp area affected.

This clone was observed a few times. Extraction of RNA preceded its reverse transcription into cDNA, which served as the sequencing template. Assay: immunoSEQ multiplex PCR; the TCRdb copy retains only in-frame clones and omits some. The sample includes about 76,000 clones, approximately 66% seen only once; the top ten take less than 25%. The V end lost 2 bases, the J end lost 6 bases, and 15 bases lay between the germline ends. Germline lookup yields CDR1 SGHVS and CDR2 FQNEAQ. The CDR3 is made up of 15 amino acids. The treatment here: oral pan-JAK inhibitor, 5-10 mg twice daily. The chain couples TRBV7-8 to TRBJ2-3; D call uncertain. The material sequenced was CD8+ T cells sorted from blood, taken at week 24, from a patient treated with tofacitinib. The sequence was obtained from a human donor with alopecia areata. CDR3 residues: CASSLIADLRDTQYF. The CDR3 DNA sequence: TGTGCCAGCAGCTTAATTGCGGATCTACGGGATACGCAGTATTTT. Combining the CDR3 with reference TRBV7-8 and TRBJ2-3 gives the whole variable domain GAGVSQSPRYKVAKRGQDVALRCDPISGHVSLFWYQQALGQGPEFLTYFQNEAQLDKSGLPSDRFFAERPEGSVSTLKIQRTQQEDSAVYLCASSLIADLRDTQYFGPGTRLTVL.